This T cell receptor (beta chain) derives from a study of early T cells in non-severe SARS-CoV-2 infection. Findings and caveats of the study: Missing private and CD4 specificities, VDJdb matching favored anti-spike CD8 responses.

CDR3 length: 17 amino acids. CDR1 and CDR2 (germline): SGDLS, YYNGEE. V lost 0 bases and J lost 3, with 18 bases in between. Unique molecular identifiers (one per individual cDNA molecule) were attached. TCRdb itself ran the 5' RACE reads through MiXCR, one entry per CDR3 protein. The table shows approximately 69,000 distinct CDR3 sequences, with around 11% occurring only once. This clonotype was picked up many times. Its antigen is still unknown. The clonotype was recovered from an adult who was a healthcare worker with PCR-confirmed SARS-CoV-2 infection or an uninfected control (not recorded which). Specimen: whole blood, collected at baseline. The V gene is TRBV9, the J gene TRBJ1-2; unclear D gene. CDR3 loop: CASSVGNLRSDHYGYTF. The CDR3, as DNA: TGTGCCAGCAGCGTAGGGAACCTCCGGTCGGATCACTATGGCTACACCTTC.